What follows are 6 T cell receptor beta chains derived from one specimen sequenced in a study of blood T cell repertoires in COVID-19. The repertoire was sequenced with immunoSEQ multiplex PCR; TCRdb's copy has only in-frame clones and lacks some. The table has about 170,000 clones, 86% seen once. The sequencing input was peripheral blood. These TCRs come from a woman older than 75 in a cohort sampled during active or convalescent COVID-19.

The CDR3 sequence: CASSPRQGYYEQYV. The CDR3 DNA reads TGTGCCAGCAGTCCCAGACAGGGATACTACGAGCAGTACGTC. J is TRBJ2-7 and V is TRBV6-5; TRBD1 agrees at 7 bases. The J segment lost 3 bases and the V segment lost 5 bases, leaving 7 bases of the junction unmatched. Germline V lookup: CDR1 MNHEY, CDR2 SVGAGI. The length of the CDR3 is 14 residues.

The chain uses TRBV9 and TRBJ2-7; D is uncertain. The germline V gene encodes CDR1 SGDLS and CDR2 YYNGEE. There are 13 residues in the CDR3. V gave up 1 base and J gave up 8 bases, with 13 bases separating them. The CDR3 loop is CASSVTPPGKQYF. CDR3 in DNA: TGTGCCAGCAGCGTAACCCCCCCGGGTAAGCAGTACTTC.

The rearrangement links TRBV7-9 to TRBJ2-2, with 10 bases aligning to TRBD1. The CDR3 covers 13 residues. After removal of 6 bases from V and 6 bases from J, the junction contained 1 base not matched to a gene. Germline CDR1 and CDR2: SEHNR and FQNEAQ (reference sequence). In nucleotides, the CDR3 is TGTGCCAGCAGAGGACAGGGGGCCGGGGAGCTGTTTTTT. This sequence encodes CASRGQGAGELFF.

This sequence joins TRBV13 and TRBJ1-1, with no clear D. Trimming cost V 4 bases and J 6 bases, with 12 bases left between them. Per the germline V gene, CDR1 is PRHDT and CDR2 is FYEKMQ (reference sequence). The CDR3 covers 13 residues. The CDR3 DNA reads as TGTGCCAGCAGCTACCTACGGGTCTCTGAAGCTTTCTTT. It encodes CASSYLRVSEAFF.

Only a few counts were recorded for this clone. J is TRBJ2-7 and V is TRBV14, with TRBD1 matching 9 bases. The CDR3 extends over 15 amino acids. The ends lost 5 bases at V and 2 bases at J; junction bases unmatched: 7. The germline V gene encodes CDR1 SGHDN and CDR2 FVKESK. CDR3: CASSTGQGRTYEQYV. The CDR3 DNA is TGTGCCAGCAGCACCGGACAGGGGAGGACCTACGAGCAGTACGTC.

This chain links TRBV2 with TRBJ1-6; possible D gene TRBD1, 5 bases. Trimming shortened V by 7 bases and J by 6 bases, and 13 bases separated the two germline ends. The germline V gene encodes CDR1 SNHLY and CDR2 FYNNEI. The CDR3 totals 14 residues. The CDR3 loop reads CASTQDRSNSPLHF. In nucleotides, the CDR3 is TGTGCCAGCACCCAAGACAGAAGTAATTCACCCCTCCACTTT.